A selection of T cell receptor beta chains follows, all from one sample in a study of beta chain features in type 1 diabetes. Using immunoSEQ multiplex PCR, the repertoire was profiled, and TCRdb retains in-frame clones only, with some absent. The data show about 300,000 clones, roughly 13% seen once. The sequenced sample was naive CD4+ T cells from blood. The receptors come from a young woman with type 1 diabetes. Both conserved end residues are part of each CDR3. A D gene is named only where the DNA matches it firmly. A clone size is listed for some rows: how often the clone was seen (once, few, many), or a class if it is expanded.

.	TRBV29-1	.	TRBJ1-2	TGCAGCGTTGCTGGCCCTAACTATGGCTACACCTTC	CSVAGPNYGYTF
.	TRBV6-6	few	TRBJ2-3	TGTGCCAGCAGGTCGACTAGCACAGATACGCAGTATTTT	CASRSTSTDTQYF
TRBD2	TRBV11-2	.	TRBJ2-2	TGTGCCAGCAGCTCGGGACTAGCGGGAACCGGGGAGCTGTTTTTT	CASSSGLAGTGELFF
TRBD1	TRBV30	.	TRBJ2-1	TGTGCCTGGACTACCTATCGGGTGGACAGGGTCTACAATGAGCAGTTCTTC	CAWTTYRVDRVYNEQFF
TRBD2	TRBV5-6	few	TRBJ2-5	TGTGCCAGCAGCTACCTAGCGGGAGGCCAAGAGACCCAGTACTTC	CASSYLAGGQETQYF
TRBD2	TRBV9	.	TRBJ2-1	TGTGCCAGCAGCGTAGTTAGCGGGAGCTGGGATGAGCAGTTCTTC	CASSVVSGSWDEQFF
TRBD2	TRBV4-1	.	TRBJ2-1	TGCGCCAGCAGCCAGAGGGTAGCGGGAGGGCAGTACAATGAGCAGTTCTTC	CASSQRVAGGQYNEQFF
.	TRBV6-1	few	TRBJ2-7	TGTGCCAGCAGGAGACCTAGTAGAGGAGTCGGCGAGCAGTACTTC	CASRRPSRGVGEQYF
TRBD1	TRBV30	.	TRBJ1-2	TGTGCCTGGAGTATCGGGACAGGGTCCTATGGCTACACCTTC	CAWSIGTGSYGYTF
TRBD2	TRBV28	.	TRBJ2-1	TGTGCCAGCAGTTTATACTTAGCGGGCGTGTACAATGAGCAGTTCTTC	CASSLYLAGVYNEQFF
TRBD2	TRBV7-2	few	TRBJ2-3	TGTGCCAGCACCTATAGTCAGGGAGGGGCAGATACGCAGTATTTT	CASTYSQGGADTQYF
.	TRBV9	.	TRBJ1-5	TGTGCCAGCAGCGTAGGACAGCATCAGCCCCAGCATTTT	CASSVGQHQPQHF
TRBD1	TRBV7-2	few	TRBJ2-5	TGTGCCAGCAGCTGGGGACAGCAAGAGACCCAGTACTTC	CASSWGQQETQYF
.	TRBV7-9	.	TRBJ2-5	TGTGCCAGCAGCAGCCGGGACAAAAAAGAGACCCAGTACTTC	CASSSRDKKETQYF
.	TRBV19	.	TRBJ2-7	TGTGCCAGTAGACATACTGGACAGTTTTTAGACGAGCAGTACTTC	CASRHTGQFLDEQYF
.	TRBV11-2	.	TRBJ1-2	TGTGCCAGCAGCTTAGAGGGGCCCGGTACCTACACCTTC	CASSLEGPGTYTF
.	TRBV30	few	TRBJ1-4	TGTGCCTGGAGTCTTAAATTGACAGATGAAAAACTGTTTTTT	CAWSLKLTDEKLFF
TRBD1	TRBV18	.	TRBJ2-5	TGTGCCAGCTCCATCCGACAGGGCAACCAAGAGACCCAGTACTTC	CASSIRQGNQETQYF
.	TRBV5-1	.	TRBJ1-1	TGCGCCAGCAGCTTGCCGACAGGGAACACTGAAGCTTTCTTT	CASSLPTGNTEAFF
.	TRBV29-1	many	TRBJ2-1	TGCAGCCCCGGGAAGCAGTTCTTC	CSPGKQFF
TRBD2	TRBV15	few	TRBJ2-7	TGTGCCACCCGCGTTGGGCGGGGGACCTCCTACGAGCAGTACTTC	CATRVGRGTSYEQYF
TRBD1	TRBV7-3	few	TRBJ2-1	TGTGCCAGCAGCTTAGACAGGGTCTCCTACAATGAGCAGTTCTTC	CASSLDRVSYNEQFF
.	TRBV7-9	few	TRBJ2-5	TGTGCCAGCAGCTTGGGGGGAGGAGGAGAGACCCAGTACTTC	CASSLGGGGETQYF
TRBD2	TRBV5-4	few	TRBJ2-1	TGTGCCAGCAGCTCAACTAGCGGGAGGAGTGAGCAGTTCTTC	CASSSTSGRSEQFF
.	TRBV7-2	few	TRBJ2-1	TGTGCCAGCAGCTTGGGCGGGACGTACAATGAGCAGTTCTTC	CASSLGGTYNEQFF
TRBD1	TRBV27	few	TRBJ1-5	TGTGCCAGCAGTTCCTACAGGGGGGATCAGCCCCAGCATTTT	CASSSYRGDQPQHF
.	TRBV21-1	few	TRBJ2-1	TGTGCCAGCAGGGGCGCTAGCTATGAGCAGTTCTTC	CASRGASYEQFF
.	TRBV10-3	.	TRBJ2-4	TGTGCCATCAGTTCGGACAGCAAAAACATTCAGTACTTC	CAISSDSKNIQYF
TRBD2	TRBV7-2	few	TRBJ2-1	TGTGCCAGCAGCTTAGTGGGACTAGCGGGATTTGAGCAGTTCTTC	CASSLVGLAGFEQFF
TRBD2	TRBV27	few	TRBJ2-3	TGTGCCAGCAGACCCGGACTAGCGGGAGGCACAGATACGCAGTATTTT	CASRPGLAGGTDTQYF
.	TRBV29-1	few	TRBJ2-5	TGCAGCGGAGGGGGGGCTGTTGAGACCCAGTACTTC	CSGGGAVETQYF
TRBD1	TRBV19	.	TRBJ2-1	TGTGCCAGTAGTATAGGGTCGTCCGGGACAGGACATTACAATGAGCAGTTCTTC	CASSIGSSGTGHYNEQFF
TRBD2	TRBV7-2	.	TRBJ2-1	TGTGCCAGCAGCAGACTAGCGGGAGGGTACAATGAGCAGTTCTTC	CASSRLAGGYNEQFF
.	TRBV7-9	.	TRBJ1-2	TGTGCCAGCAGCTTAGGACACGCCCGGAACTATGGCTACACCTTC	CASSLGHARNYGYTF
TRBD2	TRBV19	.	TRBJ2-1	TGTGCCAGTAGTATTAGGGAGCGGGAGCCCTACAATGAGCAGTTCTTC	CASSIREREPYNEQFF
.	TRBV5-4	few	TRBJ2-1	TGTGCCAGCAGCTTGAAGCTAGAAAGGAATGAGCAGTTCTTC	CASSLKLERNEQFF
.	TRBV25-1	few	TRBJ1-3	TGTGCCAGCACGGGTGGAAACACCATATATTTT	CASTGGNTIYF
.	TRBV7-9	.	TRBJ2-7	TGTGCCAGCACCCGGGACTCTCGCGAGCAGTACTTC	CASTRDSREQYF
.	TRBV5-4	few	TRBJ1-1	TGTGCCAGCAGCTTTGGAGCGAACACTGAAGCTTTCTTT	CASSFGANTEAFF
TRBD2	TRBV5-1	.	TRBJ2-1	TGCGCCTCCGATCTTTGGGCTAGCGGGAGCAATGAGCAGTTCTTC	CASDLWASGSNEQFF
.	TRBV6-5	once	TRBJ1-5	TGTGCCAGCAGTTACTCGGGAGGGGTGGGTCAGCCCCAGCATTTT	CASSYSGGVGQPQHF
.	TRBV18	few	TRBJ2-1	TGTGCCAGCTCACCTAATCATGAGCAGTTCTTC	CASSPNHEQFF
.	TRBV5-4	few	TRBJ2-5	TGTGCCAGCAGCTTGGCGTCAGTAGAGACCCAGTACTTC	CASSLASVETQYF
TRBD1	TRBV7-9	.	TRBJ1-2	TGTGCCAGCAGCTTTGCCCGGGACAGGGGTTACTATGGCTACACCTTC	CASSFARDRGYYGYTF
TRBD2	TRBV11-2	.	TRBJ2-5	TGTGCCAGCAGCTTAGCGCCTGTAGGGACTAGGACCCAGTACTTC	CASSLAPVGTRTQYF
.	TRBV9	.	TRBJ2-7	TGTGCCAGCAGCGTAGGCCCAACAGGACCTTCTAGGGAGCAGTACTTC	CASSVGPTGPSREQYF
.	TRBV12-5	few	TRBJ2-1	TGTGCTAGTGGTTTGGACAGAATTGAATTCTTC	CASGLDRIEFF
.	TRBV23-1	few	TRBJ2-1	TGCGCCAGCAGTCAATCCCCCGGGTCACTTCCCTACAATGAGCAGTTCTTC	CASSQSPGSLPYNEQFF
.	TRBV11-3	.	TRBJ2-5	TGTGCCAGCAGCTTTGGGGGGACCGGGGAGACCCAGTACTTC	CASSFGGTGETQYF
.	TRBV6-5	few	TRBJ1-2	TGTGCCAGCAGTTGGCAATCGGGGTATGGCTACACCTTC	CASSWQSGYGYTF
.	TRBV5-1	.	TRBJ1-1	TGCGCCAGCAGCTTCAACGGGAACACTGAAGCTTTCTTT	CASSFNGNTEAFF
.	TRBV7-9	.	TRBJ1-2	TGTGCCAGCAGCCTCTTTGGGCAGAACTATGGCTACACCTTC	CASSLFGQNYGYTF
.	TRBV9	few	TRBJ1-1	TGTGCCAGCAGCGAGGACAGTATGAACACTGAAGCTTTCTTT	CASSEDSMNTEAFF
TRBD1	TRBV19	few	TRBJ1-2	TGTGCCAGTAGTAAGAGACAGGGGAATGGCTACACCTTC	CASSKRQGNGYTF
.	TRBV12-5	few	TRBJ1-2	TGTGCTAGTGGGACCCGGGGGAGCAACTATGGCTACACCTTC	CASGTRGSNYGYTF